This T cell receptor (beta chain) derives from a study of T-cell reconstitution after alpha-beta-depleted transplantation in children. V was pared by 6 bases and J by 5 bases, with 22 bases between. Germline CDR1 and CDR2: SGHVS and FQNEAQ. This CDR3 has 16 residues. Unique molecular identifiers featured in how the TCRbeta library was prepared. Each CDR3 protein is one row after TCRdb ran MiXCR on the PCR reads. The sample carries fewer than 750,000 distinct CDR3 sequences, more than 20% recorded once. The J gene is TRBJ2-5, the V gene TRBV7-8; possibly TRBD1 or TRBD2 for D (5 bases each). This specimen was PBMCs, taken before TCRalphabeta/CD19-depleted stem cell transplant. This clonotype originated in a boy in the first two years of life with Wiskott-Aldrich syndrome, due to receive a stem cell transplant. The DNA of the CDR3 is TGTGCCAGCAGTATCACACAGGCGAGGGGTCGGGAGACCCAGTACTTC. It encodes CASSITQARGRETQYF.